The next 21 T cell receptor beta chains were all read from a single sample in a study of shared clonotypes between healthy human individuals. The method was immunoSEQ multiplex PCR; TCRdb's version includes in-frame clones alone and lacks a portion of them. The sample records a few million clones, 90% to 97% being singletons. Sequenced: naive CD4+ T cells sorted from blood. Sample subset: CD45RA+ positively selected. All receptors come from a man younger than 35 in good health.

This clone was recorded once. The CDR3 nucleotides are TGTGCCAGCAGCTCCTACAGGGGGCCCCAAGAGACCCAGTACTTC. Protein: CASSSYRGPQETQYF. The rearrangement uses TRBV11-2 and TRBJ2-5; 9 nucleotides match TRBD1. This CDR3 has 15 residues. From germline, CDR1 is SGHAT and CDR2 FQNNGV. The trim removed 4 bases at V and 1 base at J, leaving 4 bases unmatched.

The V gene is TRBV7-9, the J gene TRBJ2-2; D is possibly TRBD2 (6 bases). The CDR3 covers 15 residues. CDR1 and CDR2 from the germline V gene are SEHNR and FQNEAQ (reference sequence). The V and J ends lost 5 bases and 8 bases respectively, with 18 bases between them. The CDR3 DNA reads TGTGCCAGCAGCCGAGGGACTGGAGGTCCGGGGGAGCTGTTTTTT. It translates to CASSRGTGGPGELFF.

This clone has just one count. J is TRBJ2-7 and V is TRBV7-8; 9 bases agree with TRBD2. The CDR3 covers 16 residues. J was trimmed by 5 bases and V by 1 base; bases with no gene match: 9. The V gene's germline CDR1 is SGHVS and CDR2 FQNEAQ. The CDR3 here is CASSLVGASGVNEQYF. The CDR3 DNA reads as TGTGCCAGCAGCTTAGTAGGGGCTAGCGGGGTCAACGAGCAGTACTTC.

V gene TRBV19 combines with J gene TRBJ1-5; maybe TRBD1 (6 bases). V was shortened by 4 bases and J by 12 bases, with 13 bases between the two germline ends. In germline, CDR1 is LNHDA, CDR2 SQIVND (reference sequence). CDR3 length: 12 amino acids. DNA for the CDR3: TGTGCCAGTAGTAAGACCGGGGGGCTCCAGCATTTT. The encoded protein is CASSKTGGLQHF.

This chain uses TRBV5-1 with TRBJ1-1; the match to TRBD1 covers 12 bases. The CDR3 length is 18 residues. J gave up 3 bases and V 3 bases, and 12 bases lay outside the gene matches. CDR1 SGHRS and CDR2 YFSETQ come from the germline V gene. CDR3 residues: CASSYDPGTGGEDTEAFF. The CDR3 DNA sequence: TGCGCCAGCAGCTACGACCCAGGGACAGGGGGCGAAGACACTGAAGCTTTCTTT.

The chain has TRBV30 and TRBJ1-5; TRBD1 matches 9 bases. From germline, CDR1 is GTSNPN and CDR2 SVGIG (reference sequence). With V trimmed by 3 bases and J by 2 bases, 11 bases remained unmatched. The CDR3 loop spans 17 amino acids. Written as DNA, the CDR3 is TGTGCCTGGAGACAACAGGGGGCGGTTTGGGGCAATCAGCCCCAGCATTTT. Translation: CAWRQQGAVWGNQPQHF. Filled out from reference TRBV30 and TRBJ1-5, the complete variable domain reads SQTIHQWPATLVQPVGSPLSLECTVEGTSNPNLYWYRQAAGRGLQLLFYSVGIGQISSEVPQNLSASRPQDRQFILSSKKLLLSDSGFYLCAWRQQGAVWGNQPQHFGDGTRLSIL.

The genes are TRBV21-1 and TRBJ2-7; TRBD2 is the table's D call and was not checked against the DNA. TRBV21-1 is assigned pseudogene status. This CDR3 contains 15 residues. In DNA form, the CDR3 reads TGTGCCAGCAGCCTAGTAGCGGAGAGCTCCTACGAGCAGTACTTC. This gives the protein CASSLVAESSYEQYF.

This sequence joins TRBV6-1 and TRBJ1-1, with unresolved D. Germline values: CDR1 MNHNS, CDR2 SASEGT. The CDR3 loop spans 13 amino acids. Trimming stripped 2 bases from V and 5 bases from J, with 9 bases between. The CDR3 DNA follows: TGTGCCAGCAGTGAAACACAGTGGACTGAAGCTTTCTTT. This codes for CASSETQWTEAFF.

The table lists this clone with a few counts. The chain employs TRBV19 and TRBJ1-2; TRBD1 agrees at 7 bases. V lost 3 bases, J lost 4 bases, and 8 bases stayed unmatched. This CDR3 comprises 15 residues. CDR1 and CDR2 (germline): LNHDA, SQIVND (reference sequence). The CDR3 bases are TGTGCCAGTAGTATCTTCGACAGGGACAGCTATGGCTACACCTTC. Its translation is CASSIFDRDSYGYTF.

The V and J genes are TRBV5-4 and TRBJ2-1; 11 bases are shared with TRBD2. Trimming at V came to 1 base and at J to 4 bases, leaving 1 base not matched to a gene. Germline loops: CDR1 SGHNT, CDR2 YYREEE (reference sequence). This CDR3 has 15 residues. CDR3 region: CASSLTSGGYNEQFF. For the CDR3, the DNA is TGTGCCAGCAGCTTGACTAGCGGGGGATACAATGAGCAGTTCTTC.

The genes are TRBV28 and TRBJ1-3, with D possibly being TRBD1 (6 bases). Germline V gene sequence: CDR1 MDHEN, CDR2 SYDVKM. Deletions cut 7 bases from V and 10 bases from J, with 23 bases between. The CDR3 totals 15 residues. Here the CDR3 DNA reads TGTGCCAGCACCCCAATTGGGGACAACCCCGCTACCATATATTTT. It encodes CASTPIGDNPATIYF.

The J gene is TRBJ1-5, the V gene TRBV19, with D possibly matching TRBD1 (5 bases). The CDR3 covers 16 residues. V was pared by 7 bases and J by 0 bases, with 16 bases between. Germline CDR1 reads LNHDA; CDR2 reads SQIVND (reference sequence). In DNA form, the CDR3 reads TGTGCCAGTACCACCGGGGGGACCTTTAGCAATCAGCCCCAGCATTTT. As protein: CASTTGGTFSNQPQHF. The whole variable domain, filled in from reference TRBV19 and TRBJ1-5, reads DGGITQSPKYLFRKEGQNVTLSCEQNLNHDAMYWYRQDPGQGLRLIYYSQIVNDFQKGDIAEGYSVSREKKESFPLTVTSAQKNPTAFYLCASTTGGTFSNQPQHFGDGTRLSIL.

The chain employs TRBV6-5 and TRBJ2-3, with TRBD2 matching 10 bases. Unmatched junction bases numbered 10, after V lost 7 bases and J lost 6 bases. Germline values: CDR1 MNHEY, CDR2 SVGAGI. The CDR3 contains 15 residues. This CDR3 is CASTPGLAVADTQYF. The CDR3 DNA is TGTGCCAGCACCCCAGGACTAGCGGTAGCCGATACGCAGTATTTT.

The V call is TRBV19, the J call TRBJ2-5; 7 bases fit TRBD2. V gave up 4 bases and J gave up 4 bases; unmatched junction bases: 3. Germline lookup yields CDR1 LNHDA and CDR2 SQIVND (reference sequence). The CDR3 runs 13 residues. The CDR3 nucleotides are TGTGCCAGTAGTAGCGGGAGTATAGAGACCCAGTACTTC. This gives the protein CASSSGSIETQYF.

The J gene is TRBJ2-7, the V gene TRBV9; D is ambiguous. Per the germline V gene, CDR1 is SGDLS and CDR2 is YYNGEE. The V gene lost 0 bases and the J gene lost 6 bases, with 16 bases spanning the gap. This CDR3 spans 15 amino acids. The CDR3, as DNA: TGTGCCAGCAGCGTAGTAGGTGAGGCGCGACCCGAGCAGTACTTC. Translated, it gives CASSVVGEARPEQYF.

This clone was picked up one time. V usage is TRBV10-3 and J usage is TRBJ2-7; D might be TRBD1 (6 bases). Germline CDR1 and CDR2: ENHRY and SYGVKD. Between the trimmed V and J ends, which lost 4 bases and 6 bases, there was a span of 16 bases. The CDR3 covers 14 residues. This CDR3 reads CAISGEQGPSEQYF. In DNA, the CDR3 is TGTGCCATCAGTGGGGAACAGGGCCCAAGCGAGCAGTACTTC.

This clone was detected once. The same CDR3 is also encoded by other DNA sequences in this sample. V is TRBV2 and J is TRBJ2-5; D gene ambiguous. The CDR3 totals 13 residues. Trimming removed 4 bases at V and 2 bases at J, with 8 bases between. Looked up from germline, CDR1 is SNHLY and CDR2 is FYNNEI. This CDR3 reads CASSGSSQETQYF. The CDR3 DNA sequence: TGTGCCAGCAGTGGCAGCTCACAAGAGACCCAGTACTTC.

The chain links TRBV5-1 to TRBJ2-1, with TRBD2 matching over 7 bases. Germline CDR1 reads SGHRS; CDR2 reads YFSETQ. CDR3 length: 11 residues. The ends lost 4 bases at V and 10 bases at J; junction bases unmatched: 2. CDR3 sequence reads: CASSGGVEQFF. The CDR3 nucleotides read TGCGCCAGCAGCGGGGGGGTCGAGCAGTTCTTC.

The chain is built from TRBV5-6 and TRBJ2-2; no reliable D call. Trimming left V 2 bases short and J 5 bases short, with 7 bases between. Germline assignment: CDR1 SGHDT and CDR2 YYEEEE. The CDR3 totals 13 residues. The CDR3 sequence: CASSLGLTGELFF. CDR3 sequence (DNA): TGTGCCAGCAGCTTAGGTTTGACCGGGGAGCTGTTTTTT.

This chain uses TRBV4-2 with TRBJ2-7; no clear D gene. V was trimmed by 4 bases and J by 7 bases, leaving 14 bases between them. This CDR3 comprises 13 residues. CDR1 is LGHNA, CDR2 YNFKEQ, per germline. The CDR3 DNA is TGTGCCAGCAGCCCGAGCATACAGAGGGAGCAGTACTTC. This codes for CASSPSIQREQYF.

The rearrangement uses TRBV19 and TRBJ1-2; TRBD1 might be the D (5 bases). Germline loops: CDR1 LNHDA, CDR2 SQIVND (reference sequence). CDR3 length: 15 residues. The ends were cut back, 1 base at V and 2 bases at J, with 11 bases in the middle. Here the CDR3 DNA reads TGTGCCAGTAGTATAGTAGAAGGGGACAACTATGGCTACACCTTC. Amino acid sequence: CASSIVEGDNYGYTF.